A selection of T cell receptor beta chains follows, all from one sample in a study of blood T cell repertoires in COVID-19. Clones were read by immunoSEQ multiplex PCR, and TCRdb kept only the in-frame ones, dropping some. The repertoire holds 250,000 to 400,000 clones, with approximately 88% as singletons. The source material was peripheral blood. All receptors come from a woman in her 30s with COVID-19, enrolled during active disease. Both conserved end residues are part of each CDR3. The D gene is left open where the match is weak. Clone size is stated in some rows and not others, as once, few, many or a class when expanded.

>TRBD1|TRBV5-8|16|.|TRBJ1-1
TGTGCCAGCAGCTTGGAGGCAGGGGGATCGAACACTGAAGCTTTCTTT
CASSLEAGGSNTEAFF
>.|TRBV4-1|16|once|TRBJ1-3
TGCGCCAGCAGCCGGGTTGGACTGGTCTCTGGAAACACCATATATTTT
CASSRVGLVSGNTIYF
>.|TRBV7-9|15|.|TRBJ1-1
TGTGCCAGCAGCCGAGTTATGGCCGGAGAAACTGAAGCTTTCTTT
CASSRVMAGETEAFF
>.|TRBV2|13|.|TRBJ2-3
TGTGCCAGCAGTGAGTCCCACACAGATACGCAGTATTTT
CASSESHTDTQYF
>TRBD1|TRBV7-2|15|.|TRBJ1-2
TGTGCCAGCAGCGTGGTACAGGGGGGGTACTATGGCTACACCTTC
CASSVVQGGYYGYTF
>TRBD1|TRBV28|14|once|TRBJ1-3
TGTGCCAGCACACGGACAGGGGCTGGAAACACCATATATTTT
CASTRTGAGNTIYF
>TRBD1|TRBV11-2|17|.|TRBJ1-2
TGTGCCAGCAGCTTAGATCCGGAAACAGGGGGCGACTATGGCTACACCTTC
CASSLDPETGGDYGYTF
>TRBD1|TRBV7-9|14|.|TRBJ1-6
TGTGCCAGCAGCTCCCGGGACAGTAATTCACCCCTCCACTTT
CASSSRDSNSPLHF
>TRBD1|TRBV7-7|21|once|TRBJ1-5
TGTGCTAGCAGCTTAGCCAGGGACAGGGGGCGGTTTCGGGTCTTTAATCAGCCCCAGCATTTT
CASSLARDRGRFRVFNQPQHF
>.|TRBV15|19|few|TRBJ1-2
TGTGCCACCAGCAGAGATTTGAGTGGCCTTAAGAAGAGGAACTATGGCTACACCTTC
CATSRDLSGLKKRNYGYTF
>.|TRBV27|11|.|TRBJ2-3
TGTGCCAGCAGTTTAGGGGGGGCCCTGGATTTT
CASSLGGALDF
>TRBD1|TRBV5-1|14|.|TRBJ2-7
TGCGCCAGCAGCTGGGGGACAGGGGGCGACGAGCAGTACTTC
CASSWGTGGDEQYF
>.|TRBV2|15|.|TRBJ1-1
TGTGCCAGCAGCGACACAGGACGGATGAACACTGAAGCTTTCTTT
CASSDTGRMNTEAFF
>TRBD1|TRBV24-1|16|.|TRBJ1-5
TGTGCCACCAGTGATCCTACGACAGGGGGGCATCAGCCCCAGCATTTT
CATSDPTTGGHQPQHF
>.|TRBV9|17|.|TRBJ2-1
TGTGCCAGCAGCGCCGTGCCGGGACTTGCGACCTACAATGAGCAGTTCTTC
CASSAVPGLATYNEQFF
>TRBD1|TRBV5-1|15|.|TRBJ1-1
TGCGCCAGCAGCCGCCGGACAGGACGGAACACTGAAGCTTTCTTT
CASSRRTGRNTEAFF